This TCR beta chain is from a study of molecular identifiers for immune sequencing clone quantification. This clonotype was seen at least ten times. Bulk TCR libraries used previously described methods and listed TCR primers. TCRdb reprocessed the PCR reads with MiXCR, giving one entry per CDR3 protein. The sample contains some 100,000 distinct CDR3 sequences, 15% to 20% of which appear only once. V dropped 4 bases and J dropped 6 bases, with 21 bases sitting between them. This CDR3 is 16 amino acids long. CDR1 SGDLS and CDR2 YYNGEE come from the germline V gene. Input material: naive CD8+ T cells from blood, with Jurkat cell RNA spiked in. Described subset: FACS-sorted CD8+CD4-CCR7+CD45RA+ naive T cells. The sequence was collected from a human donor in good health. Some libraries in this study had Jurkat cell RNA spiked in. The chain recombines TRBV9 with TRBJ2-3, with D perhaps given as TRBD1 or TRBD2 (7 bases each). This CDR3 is CASSPGGGLPGDTQYF. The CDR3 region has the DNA TGTGCCAGCAGCCCAGGGGGGGGGCTCCCTGGGGATACGCAGTATTTT. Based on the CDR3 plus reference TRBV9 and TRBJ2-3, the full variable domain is DSGVTQTPKHLITATGQRVTLRCSPRSGDLSVYWYQQSLDQGLQFLIQYYNGEERAKGNILERFSAQQFPDLHSELNLSSLELGDSALYFCASSPGGGLPGDTQYFGPGTRLTVL.